The 32 T cell receptor beta chains presented below share a single source sample, sequenced in a study of cytomegalovirus exposure and HLA in healthy donors. The PCR had 60 Vbeta and 13 Jbeta primers. The repertoire was sequenced with immunoSEQ multiplex PCR; TCRdb's copy has only in-frame clones and lacks some. Found here are about 160,000 clones, 70% to 90% of them singletons; the top ten hold approximately 2%. Material: PBMCs. These receptors came from a man younger than 30 in good health and CMV-seropositive.

About this clone itself: Other DNA sequences in the sample encode the same CDR3. This sequence joins TRBV6-5 and TRBJ1-1; D ambiguous. V was pared by 2 bases and J by 0 bases, with 7 bases between. Germline V gene data show CDR1 as MNHEY and CDR2 as SVGAGI. The CDR3 has 14 amino acids. CDR3 DNA: TGTGCCAGCAGTTACGGGAGGTTGAACACTGAAGCTTTCTTT. This encodes CASSYGRLNTEAFF.

The chain is built from TRBV7-9 and TRBJ2-7, with a tentative D call TRBD2 (6 bases). Germline loops: CDR1 SEHNR, CDR2 FQNEAQ (reference sequence). The CDR3 contains 12 residues. V dropped 10 bases and J dropped 0 bases, with 10 bases sitting between them. The CDR3 protein is CAISGGSYEQYF. The CDR3 region has the DNA TGTGCCATCTCCGGGGGCTCCTACGAGCAGTACTTC.

The table lists this clone with a few counts. The V gene is TRBV7-8, the J gene TRBJ1-1; D may be TRBD1 (6 bases). Germline V lookup: CDR1 SGHVS, CDR2 FQNEAQ. There are 13 residues in the CDR3. Trimming took off 4 bases at V and 6 bases at J, with 12 bases between the two ends. CDR3 sequence: CASSSRSGAEAFF. The CDR3 DNA sequence: TGTGCCAGCAGCTCTCGTTCAGGGGCTGAAGCTTTCTTT.

J is TRBJ1-1 and V is TRBV6-1; possible D gene TRBD1, 6 bases. Germline values: CDR1 MNHNS, CDR2 SASEGT. The CDR3 has 14 amino acids. The V end lost 3 bases, the J end lost 5 bases, and 13 bases lay between the germline ends. The CDR3 spells CASSDKRGGTEAFF. The CDR3 DNA reads TGTGCCAGCAGTGATAAGAGGGGGGGGACTGAAGCTTTCTTT.

J is TRBJ1-2 and V is TRBV4-3; 11 positions match TRBD1. With 3 bases clipped from V and 4 bases from J, the junction kept 7 bases outside the gene matches. CDR1 LGHNA and CDR2 YSLEER come from the germline V gene. The CDR3 is 16 amino acids. The CDR3 region has the DNA TGCGCCAGCAGCCAGGGGGGAGGACAGGGGGCCTATGGCTACACCTTC. It yields the protein CASSQGGGQGAYGYTF.

The V call is TRBV9, the J call TRBJ1-4; D is ambiguous. This CDR3 has 15 residues. The germline V gene has CDR1 SGDLS and CDR2 YYNGEE. V was trimmed by 3 bases and J by 0 bases, leaving 9 bases between them. The CDR3 sequence: CASSERAPTNEKLFF. CDR3 nucleotides: TGTGCCAGCAGCGAGCGGGCTCCAACTAATGAAAAACTGTTTTTT.

The chain is built from TRBV7-9 and TRBJ1-1; D may be TRBD1 (5 bases). The CDR3 loop spans 13 amino acids. V was clipped by 1 base and J by 11 bases, with 14 bases between them. The germline CDR1 and CDR2 sequences are SEHNR and FQNEAQ (reference sequence). The CDR3 nucleotides are TGTGCCAGCAGCTTAGATTTCAGGGAAGGGGCTTTCTTT. This sequence encodes CASSLDFREGAFF.

The V gene is TRBV5-4, the J gene TRBJ2-3; TRBD1 matches 11 bases. Germline CDR1 and CDR2: SGHNT and YYREEE (reference sequence). The CDR3 covers 15 residues. V lost 5 bases to trimming and J lost 4 bases; unmatched junction nucleotides: 6. CDR3 residues: CASSSGQGGPDTQYF. CDR3 DNA sequence: TGTGCCAGCAGTTCGGGACAGGGGGGGCCAGATACGCAGTATTTT.

The chain employs TRBV9 and TRBJ2-5; 9 bases line up with TRBD2. Germline V CDR1 and CDR2: SGDLS, YYNGEE. This CDR3 is 16 amino acids long. J was trimmed by 5 bases and V by 0 bases; bases with no gene match: 8. The DNA for the CDR3 is TGTGCCAGCAGCGTAGCTAATAGCGGGGGCTGGGAGACCCAGTACTTC. Amino acid sequence: CASSVANSGGWETQYF.

This clone has more than one count but fewer than ten. The chain carries TRBV7-2 and TRBJ2-3; 9 positions agree with TRBD2. From germline, CDR1 is SGHTA and CDR2 FQGNSA. CDR3 length equals 17 residues. V gave up 5 bases and J gave up 2 bases; unmatched junction bases: 11. CDR3 DNA sequence: TGTGCCAGCAGCCAAGTACCGGGACTAGCCTTCACAGATACGCAGTATTTT. The encoded protein is CASSQVPGLAFTDTQYF.

The CDR3 DNA reads as TGTGCCAGCAGCTTAGCGGGCCCCGGTAGGGAGCAGTACTTC. This encodes CASSLAGPGREQYF. The chain is built from TRBV7-9 and TRBJ2-7; D call uncertain. This CDR3 comprises 14 residues. Between the trimmed V and J ends, which lost 0 bases and 7 bases, there was a span of 13 bases. Per germline, CDR1 SEHNR and CDR2 FQNEAQ (reference sequence).

The rearrangement uses TRBV5-1 and TRBJ1-3; 9 positions agree with TRBD1. The CDR3 is made up of 17 amino acids. Looked up from germline, CDR1 is SGHRS and CDR2 is YFSETQ. The V and J ends lost 4 bases and 2 bases, in that order; junction bases with no gene match: 10. This CDR3 reads CASSLWGQGPAGNTIYF. Written as DNA, the CDR3 is TGCGCCAGCAGCCTGTGGGGACAGGGACCCGCTGGAAACACCATATATTTT. The full variable domain, completed using reference TRBV5-1 and TRBJ1-3, is KAGVTQTPRYLIKTRGQQVTLSCSPISGHRSVSWYQQTPGQGLQFLFEYFSETQRNKGNFPGRFSGRQFSNSRSEMNVSTLELGDSALYLCASSLWGQGPAGNTIYFGEGSWLTVV.

The chain has TRBV10-3 and TRBJ2-5; TRBD1 matches 12 bases. Unmatched junction bases numbered 3, after V lost 3 bases and J lost 1 base. This CDR3 region has 16 residues. CDR1 ENHRY and CDR2 SYGVKD come from the germline V gene. CDR3 sequence (DNA): TGTGCCATCAGTGACAGGGACAGGGGGCTCCAAGAGACCCAGTACTTC. It encodes CAISDRDRGLQETQYF.

The rearrangement uses TRBV6-6 and TRBJ2-3; D possibly corresponds to TRBD2 (5 bases). V was cut by 5 bases and J by 2 bases, with 11 bases left in between. CDR1 and CDR2 (germline): MNHNY, SVGAGI (reference sequence). This CDR3 is 14 amino acids long. CDR3 protein: CASSIAGDTDTQYF. The CDR3 DNA reads as TGTGCCAGCAGTATAGCCGGGGACACAGATACGCAGTATTTT.

The chain is built from TRBV6-5 and TRBJ1-2, with TRBD1 as a possible D gene (5 bases). Trimming cost V 4 bases and J 5 bases, with 14 bases left between them. Germline CDR1 reads MNHEY; CDR2 reads SVGAGI. The CDR3 runs 14 residues. CDR3 protein: CASSFSFRDYGYTF. CDR3 DNA: TGTGCCAGCAGTTTTTCCTTCAGGGATTATGGCTACACCTTC.

The chain has TRBV11-2 and TRBJ1-2, with TRBD1 as a possible D gene (6 bases). The V end lost 6 bases, the J end lost 4 bases, and 21 bases lay between the germline ends. The CDR3 loop spans 16 amino acids. Germline CDR1 reads SGHAT; CDR2 reads FQNNGV. CDR3: CASRPITGYPLYGYTF. For the CDR3, the DNA is TGTGCCAGCAGACCTATTACAGGGTATCCTCTCTATGGCTACACCTTC.

The table lists this clone with a few counts. The chain has TRBV18 and TRBJ2-6; D is possibly TRBD2 (6 bases). The V gene lost 0 bases and the J gene lost 4 bases, with 7 bases spanning the gap. The CDR3 contains 15 residues. CDR1 KGHSH and CDR2 LQKENI come from the germline V gene. CDR3 DNA: TGTGCCAGCTCACCACCGGGGGGAGGGGCCAACGTCCTGACTTTC. Translated, it gives CASSPPGGGANVLTF.

This clone was detected a few times. The gene calls are TRBV9 and TRBJ2-2; 9 nucleotides agree with TRBD2. The CDR3 contains 14 residues. Germline CDR1 is SGDLS and CDR2 is YYNGEE. The V segment lost 2 bases and the J segment 7 bases; nucleotides outside the gene matches: 3. This CDR3 reads CASSVAGGGGELFF. The CDR3 DNA reads TGTGCCAGCAGCGTCGCGGGGGGGGGCGGGGAGCTGTTTTTT.

The J gene is TRBJ2-1, the V gene TRBV27; maybe TRBD2 (5 bases). Trimming took 6 bases from V and 4 from J, leaving 16 bases between them. The CDR3 totals 15 residues. Germline lookup yields CDR1 MNHEY and CDR2 SMNVEV (reference sequence). The CDR3 DNA follows: TGTGCCAGCAGCCCCGGACGGGGAAAATACAATGAGCAGTTCTTC. This encodes CASSPGRGKYNEQFF.

V and J are TRBV5-5 and TRBJ2-7, with 7 bases aligning to TRBD1. The CDR3 is 17 residues long. J was trimmed by 2 bases and V by 3 bases; bases with no gene match: 14. Germline assignment: CDR1 SGHKS and CDR2 YYEKEE (reference sequence). The CDR3 nucleotides are TGTGCCAGCAGCTCCCAGAGAGGTGTTCAGGGGGCCTACGAGCAGTACTTC. This sequence encodes CASSSQRGVQGAYEQYF.

This rearrangement joins TRBV7-2 to TRBJ2-7, with TRBD1 identical over 9 bases. Germline values: CDR1 SGHTA, CDR2 FQGNSA. With V trimmed by 5 bases and J by 1 base, 6 bases remained unmatched. The CDR3 has 15 amino acids. The CDR3 spells CASSPNRGLSYEQYF. As DNA, the CDR3 is TGTGCCAGCAGCCCAAACAGGGGGCTTTCCTACGAGCAGTACTTC.

This clone was recorded once. V and J are TRBV9 and TRBJ1-1, with a weak D call TRBD1 (5 bases). The CDR3 covers 16 residues. CDR1 is SGDLS, CDR2 YYNGEE, per germline. The V end lost 0 bases, the J end lost 0 bases, and 12 bases lay between the germline ends. CDR3 amino acids: CASSVGDGAVNTEAFF. The CDR3 DNA follows: TGTGCCAGCAGCGTAGGTGATGGGGCGGTGAACACTGAAGCTTTCTTT.

The chain carries TRBV30 and TRBJ2-1; maybe TRBD1 (5 bases). The V end lost 3 bases, the J end lost 8 bases, and 11 bases lay between the germline ends. Germline V gene data show CDR1 as GTSNPN and CDR2 as SVGIG (reference sequence). The CDR3 totals 12 residues. The CDR3 DNA sequence: TGTGCCTGGAGCTCGGCAGGGCATGAGCAGTTCTTC. Its protein product is CAWSSAGHEQFF.

The V gene is TRBV5-1, the J gene TRBJ1-2; D not certain. CDR1 SGHRS and CDR2 YFSETQ come from the germline V gene. This CDR3 has 16 amino acids. Trimming took 0 bases from V and 2 from J, leaving 14 bases between them. Here the CDR3 reads CASSLAAGSENYGYTF. CDR3 nucleotide sequence: TGCGCCAGCAGCTTGGCTGCAGGTAGTGAGAACTATGGCTACACCTTC. The entire variable domain, with the rest obtained from reference TRBV5-1 and TRBJ1-2, is as follows: KAGVTQTPRYLIKTRGQQVTLSCSPISGHRSVSWYQQTPGQGLQFLFEYFSETQRNKGNFPGRFSGRQFSNSRSEMNVSTLELGDSALYLCASSLAAGSENYGYTFGSGTRLTVV.

V is TRBV10-3 and J is TRBJ2-3; 10 bases align to TRBD2. The V gene end was trimmed by 2 bases and the J gene end by 6 bases; junction bases not matched to a gene: 8. The germline V gene encodes CDR1 ENHRY and CDR2 SYGVKD. This CDR3 is 16 amino acids long. Here the CDR3 reads CAISESASGGGDTQYF. For the CDR3, the DNA is TGTGCCATCAGTGAGAGTGCGAGCGGGGGGGGCGATACGCAGTATTTT.

The chain is built from TRBV14 and TRBJ2-7; weak D call: TRBD1 (6 bases). CDR3 length: 14 amino acids. V gave up 0 bases and J gave up 6 bases, with 12 bases separating them. Germline assignment: CDR1 SGHDN and CDR2 FVKESK. The CDR3 loop is CASSQDPWGREQYF. The CDR3 DNA reads as TGTGCCAGCAGCCAAGATCCGTGGGGGCGCGAGCAGTACTTC.

This clone came up once. The V gene is TRBV19, the J gene TRBJ2-3; 11 positions match TRBD2. Looked up from germline, CDR1 is LNHDA and CDR2 is SQIVND (reference sequence). The CDR3 totals 16 residues. The junction had 8 bases not matched to a gene; V was cut back by 3 bases and J by 6 bases. The CDR3 DNA follows: TGTGCCAGTAGTATTAAACTAGCGGGGGTTGGGGATACGCAGTATTTT. Translating it yields CASSIKLAGVGDTQYF.

The chain links TRBV7-6 to TRBJ2-1; 11 positions match TRBD2. The CDR3 runs 15 residues. Germline CDR1 SGHVS, CDR2 FNYEAQ. V dropped 3 bases and J dropped 5; count of bases not matched to a gene: 3. CDR3 sequence: CASSLLAGGHNEQFF. For the CDR3, the DNA is TGTGCCAGCAGCTTGCTAGCGGGGGGTCACAATGAGCAGTTCTTC.

This clone was found once. The chain carries TRBV7-2 and TRBJ2-3; D perhaps matches TRBD1 (6 bases). The germline V gene has CDR1 SGHTA and CDR2 FQGNSA. The CDR3 length is 16 residues. V was pared by 4 bases and J by 5 bases, with 19 bases between. DNA for the CDR3: TGTGCCAGCAGCTACCCGACAGGAAAGGAGAGAGATACGCAGTATTTT. Translation: CASSYPTGKERDTQYF.

V usage is TRBV6-6 and J usage is TRBJ2-5; TRBD1 matches at 9 bases. The J call is doubtful: the DNA matches TRBJ2-7 better. This CDR3 spans 13 amino acids. Germline V gene sequence: CDR1 MNHNY, CDR2 SVGAGI (reference sequence). The CDR3 sequence is CASSRDRDSEQYF. CDR3 bases: TGTGCCAGCAGCCGGGACAGGGACTCCGAGCAGTACTTC.

The gene calls are TRBV2 and TRBJ2-2; 8 bases are a match to TRBD2. With 6 bases clipped from V and 4 bases from J, the junction kept 7 bases outside the gene matches. From germline, CDR1 is SNHLY and CDR2 FYNNEI. The CDR3 loop spans 15 amino acids. CDR3 in DNA: TGTGCCAGCAGAGGGATACTAGCGGCCACCGGGGAGCTGTTTTTT. Translation: CASRGILAATGELFF.

This chain connects TRBV7-2 to TRBJ2-1; a weak D match, TRBD1 (5 bases). V was clipped by 2 bases and J by 4 bases, with 9 bases between them. The CDR3 totals 14 residues. CDR1 is SGHTA and CDR2 is FQGNSA in the germline V gene. CDR3 loop: CASSLLGRYNEQFF. The CDR3 DNA is TGTGCCAGCAGCTTACTGGGGCGTTACAATGAGCAGTTCTTC. The full variable domain, in which reference TRBV7-2 and TRBJ2-1 provide the parts outside the CDR3, is GAGVSQSPSNKVTEKGKDVELRCDPISGHTALYWYRQSLGQGLEFLIYFQGNSAPDKSGLPSDRFSAERTGGSVSTLTIQRTQQEDSAVYLCASSLLGRYNEQFFGPGTRLTVL.